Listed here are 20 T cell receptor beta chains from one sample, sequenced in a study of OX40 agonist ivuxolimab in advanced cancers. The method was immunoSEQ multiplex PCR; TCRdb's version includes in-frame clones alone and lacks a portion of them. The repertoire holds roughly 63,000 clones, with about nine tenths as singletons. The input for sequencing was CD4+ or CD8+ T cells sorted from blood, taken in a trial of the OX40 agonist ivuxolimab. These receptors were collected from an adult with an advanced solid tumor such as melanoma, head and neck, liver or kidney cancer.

CDR3 in amino acids: CSGGDPNYGYTF. The DNA for the CDR3 is TGCAGCGGTGGGGACCCTAACTATGGCTACACCTTC. The chain links TRBV29-1 to TRBJ1-2; TRBD1 is a possible D gene (5 bases). The V and J ends lost 7 bases and 0 bases respectively, with 9 bases between them. The germline V gene encodes CDR1 SQVTM and CDR2 ANQGSEA. CDR3 size: 12 residues.

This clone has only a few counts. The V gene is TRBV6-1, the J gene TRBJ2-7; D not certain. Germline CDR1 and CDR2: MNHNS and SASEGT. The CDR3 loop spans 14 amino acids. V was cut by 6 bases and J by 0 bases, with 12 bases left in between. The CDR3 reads CASSHRTSSYEQYF. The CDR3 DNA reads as TGTGCCAGCAGCCATCGGACGAGCTCCTACGAGCAGTACTTC.

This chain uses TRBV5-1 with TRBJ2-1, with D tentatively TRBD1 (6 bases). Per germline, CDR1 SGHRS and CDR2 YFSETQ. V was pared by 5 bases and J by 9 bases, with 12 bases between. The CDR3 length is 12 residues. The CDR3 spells CASRDSYSEQFF. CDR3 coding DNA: TGCGCCAGCAGGGACAGTTATTCTGAGCAGTTCTTC.

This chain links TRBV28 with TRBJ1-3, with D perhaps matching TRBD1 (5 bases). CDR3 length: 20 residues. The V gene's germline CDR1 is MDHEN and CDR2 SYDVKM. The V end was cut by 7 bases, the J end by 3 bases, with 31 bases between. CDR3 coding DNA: TGTGCCAGCACCATTGCTTCGTACGGGGGGAATGGAGTTTTTGGAAACACCATATATTTT. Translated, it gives CASTIASYGGNGVFGNTIYF.

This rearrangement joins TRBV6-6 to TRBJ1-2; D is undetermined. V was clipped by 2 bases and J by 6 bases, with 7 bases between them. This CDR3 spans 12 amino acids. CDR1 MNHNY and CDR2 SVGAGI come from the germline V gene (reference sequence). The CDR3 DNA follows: TGTGCCAGCAGTTACGAGACAAATGGCTACACCTTC. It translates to CASSYETNGYTF.

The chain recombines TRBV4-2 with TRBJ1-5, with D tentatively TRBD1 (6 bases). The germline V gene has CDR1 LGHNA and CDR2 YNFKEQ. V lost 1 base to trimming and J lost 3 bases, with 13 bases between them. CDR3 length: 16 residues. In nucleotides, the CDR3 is TGTGCCAGCAGCCAAGGAGGGGGACGGCACAATCAGCCCCAGCATTTT. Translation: CASSQGGGRHNQPQHF.

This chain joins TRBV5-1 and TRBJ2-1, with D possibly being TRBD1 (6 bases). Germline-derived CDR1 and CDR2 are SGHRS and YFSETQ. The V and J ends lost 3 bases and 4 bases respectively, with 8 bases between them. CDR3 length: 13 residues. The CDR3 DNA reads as TGCGCCAGCAGCTCAGGACAGTACAATGAGCAGTTCTTC. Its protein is CASSSGQYNEQFF.

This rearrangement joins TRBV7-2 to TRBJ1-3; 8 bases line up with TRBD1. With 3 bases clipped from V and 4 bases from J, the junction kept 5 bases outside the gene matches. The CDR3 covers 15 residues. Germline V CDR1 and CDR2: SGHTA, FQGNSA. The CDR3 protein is CASSFGTGKGNTIYF. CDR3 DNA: TGTGCCAGCAGCTTTGGGACAGGCAAGGGAAACACCATATATTTT. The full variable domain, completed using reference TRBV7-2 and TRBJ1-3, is GAGVSQSPSNKVTEKGKDVELRCDPISGHTALYWYRQSLGQGLEFLIYFQGNSAPDKSGLPSDRFSAERTGGSVSTLTIQRTQQEDSAVYLCASSFGTGKGNTIYFGEGSWLTVV.

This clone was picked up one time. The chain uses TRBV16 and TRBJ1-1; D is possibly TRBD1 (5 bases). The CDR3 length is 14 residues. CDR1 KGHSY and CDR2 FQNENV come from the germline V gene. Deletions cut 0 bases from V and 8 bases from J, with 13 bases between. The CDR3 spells CASSQSSGGREAFF. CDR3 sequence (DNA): TGTGCCAGCAGCCAATCGTCGGGGGGACGCGAAGCTTTCTTT.

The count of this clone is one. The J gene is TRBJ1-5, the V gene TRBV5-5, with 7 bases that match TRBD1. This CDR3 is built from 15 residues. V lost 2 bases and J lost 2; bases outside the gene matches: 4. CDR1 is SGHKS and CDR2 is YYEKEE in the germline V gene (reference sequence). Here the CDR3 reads CASSFYQGGNQPQHF. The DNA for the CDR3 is TGTGCCAGCAGCTTCTACCAGGGGGGCAATCAGCCCCAGCATTTT.

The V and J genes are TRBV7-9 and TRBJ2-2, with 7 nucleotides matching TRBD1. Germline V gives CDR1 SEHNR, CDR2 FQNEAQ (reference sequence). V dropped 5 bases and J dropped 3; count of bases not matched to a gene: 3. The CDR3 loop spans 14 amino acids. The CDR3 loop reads CASSTTGDTGELFF. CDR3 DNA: TGTGCCAGCAGCACCACAGGGGACACCGGGGAGCTGTTTTTT.

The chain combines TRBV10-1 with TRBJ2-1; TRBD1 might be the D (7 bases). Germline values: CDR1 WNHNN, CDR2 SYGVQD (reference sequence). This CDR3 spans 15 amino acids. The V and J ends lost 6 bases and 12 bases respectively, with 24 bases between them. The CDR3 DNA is TGCGCCAGCAGGCGCGGGACAGTCCTTAGAAAGGGGCAGTTCTTC. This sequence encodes CASRRGTVLRKGQFF.

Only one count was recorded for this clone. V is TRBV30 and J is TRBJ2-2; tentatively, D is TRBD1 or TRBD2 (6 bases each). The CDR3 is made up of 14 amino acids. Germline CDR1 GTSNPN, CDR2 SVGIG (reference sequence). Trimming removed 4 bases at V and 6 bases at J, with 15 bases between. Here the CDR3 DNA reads TGTGCCTGGAAACCGGGGGCGCAGTCCGGGGAGCTGTTTTTT. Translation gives CAWKPGAQSGELFF. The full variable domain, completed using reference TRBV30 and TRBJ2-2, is SQTIHQWPATLVQPVGSPLSLECTVEGTSNPNLYWYRQAAGRGLQLLFYSVGIGQISSEVPQNLSASRPQDRQFILSSKKLLLSDSGFYLCAWKPGAQSGELFFGEGSRLTVL.

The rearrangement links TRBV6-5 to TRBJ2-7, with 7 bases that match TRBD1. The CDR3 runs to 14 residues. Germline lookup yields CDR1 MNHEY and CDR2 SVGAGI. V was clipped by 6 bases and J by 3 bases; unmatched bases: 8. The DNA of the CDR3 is TGTGCCAGCAGATATCCCGGGACAGACTACGAGCAGTACTTC. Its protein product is CASRYPGTDYEQYF.

The CDR3 DNA reads TGTGCCAGCTCAACAGGGGGCGTCTCCTACGAGCAGTACTTC. This translates into CASSTGGVSYEQYF. The chain recombines TRBV18 with TRBJ2-7; 9 bases agree with TRBD1. V was clipped by 5 bases and J by 0 bases; unmatched bases: 2. Germline V gives CDR1 KGHSH, CDR2 LQKENI. The CDR3 consists of 14 residues.

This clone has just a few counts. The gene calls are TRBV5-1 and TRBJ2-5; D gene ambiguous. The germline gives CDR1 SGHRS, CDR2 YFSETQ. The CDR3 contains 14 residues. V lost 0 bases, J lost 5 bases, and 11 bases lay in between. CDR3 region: CASSLASYLETQYF. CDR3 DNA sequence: TGCGCCAGCAGCTTGGCTAGTTACCTGGAGACCCAGTACTTC.

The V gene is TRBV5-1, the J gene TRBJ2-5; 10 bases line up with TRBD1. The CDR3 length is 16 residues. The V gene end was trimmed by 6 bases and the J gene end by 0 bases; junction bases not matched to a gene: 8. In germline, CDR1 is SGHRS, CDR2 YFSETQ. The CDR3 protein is CASTKGQGVYQETQYF. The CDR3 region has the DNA TGCGCCAGCACCAAAGGACAGGGGGTATACCAAGAGACCCAGTACTTC.

This chain's CDR3 is CSVEVAEGQPLHF. The CDR3 DNA sequence: TGCAGCGTTGAAGTCGCAGAGGGTCAACCCCTCCACTTT. The rearrangement joins TRBV29-1 to TRBJ1-6, with D unclear. The CDR3 contains 13 residues. Between the trimmed V and J ends, which lost 1 base and 12 bases, there was a span of 13 bases. The V gene's germline CDR1 is SQVTM and CDR2 ANQGSEA.

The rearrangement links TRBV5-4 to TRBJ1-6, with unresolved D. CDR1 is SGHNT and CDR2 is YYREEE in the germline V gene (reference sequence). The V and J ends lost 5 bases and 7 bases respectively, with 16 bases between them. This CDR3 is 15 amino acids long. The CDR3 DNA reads TGTGCCAGCAGTTCCGCCCTTATACCCAATTCACCCCTCCACTTT. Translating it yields CASSSALIPNSPLHF.

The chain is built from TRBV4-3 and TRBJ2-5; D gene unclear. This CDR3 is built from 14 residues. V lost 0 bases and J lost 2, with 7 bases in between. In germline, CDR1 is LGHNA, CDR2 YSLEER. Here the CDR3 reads CASSQDVRQETQYF. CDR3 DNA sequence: TGCGCCAGCAGCCAAGATGTGAGACAAGAGACCCAGTACTTC.